Below are 32 T cell receptor beta chains sequenced from a single sample in a study of early T cells in non-severe SARS-CoV-2 infection. Using its own MiXCR run on the 5' RACE reads, TCRdb lists one record per CDR3 protein. The sample has tens of thousands of distinct CDR3 sequences; approximately 6% are singletons. Sequences were obtained from whole blood. Source of these receptors: an adult who was a healthcare worker with PCR-confirmed SARS-CoV-2 infection or an uninfected control (not recorded which).

This clonotype has ten or more counts. The V and J genes are TRBV23-1 and TRBJ2-6, with TRBD1 matching over 12 bases. TRBV23-1 is an ORF, with its function uncertain. Germline trimming cut 5 bases from V and 1 base from J; bases unmatched to any gene: 12. CDR3 length: 20 amino acids. CDR3: CASSTKSPGQGASGANVLTF. DNA for the CDR3: TGCGCCAGCAGTACCAAAAGCCCGGGACAGGGGGCATCTGGGGCCAACGTCCTGACTTTC.

J is TRBJ2-1 and V is TRBV6-6; 10 bases line up with TRBD2. With V trimmed by 5 bases and J by 2 bases, 3 bases remained unmatched. The CDR3 spans 15 residues. Germline V gene sequence: CDR1 MNHNY, CDR2 SVGAGI (reference sequence). The CDR3 protein is CASSPSGGAYNEQFF. Written as DNA, the CDR3 is TGTGCCAGCAGTCCGAGCGGGGGGGCCTACAATGAGCAGTTCTTC.

This clonotype has at least ten counts. The chain combines TRBV7-2 with TRBJ2-1; D ambiguous. CDR3 length: 11 residues. CDR1 and CDR2 from the germline V gene are SGHTA and FQGNSA. Trimming left V 3 bases short and J 8 bases short, with 5 bases between. The CDR3 DNA follows: TGTGCCAGCAGCTTTGGGGATGAGCAGTTCTTC. Its protein is CASSFGDEQFF.

This clonotype was observed a handful of times. V usage is TRBV6-4 and J usage is TRBJ2-7, with D possibly matching TRBD2 (7 bases). Germline V gene lookup returns CDR1 MRHNA and CDR2 SNTAGT. Deletions cut 4 bases from V and 3 bases from J, with 16 bases between. This CDR3 region has 15 residues. CDR3 in DNA: TGTGCCAGCAGTGCCCGGGGGGCTTCAGTCTACGAGCAGTACTTC. Translation gives CASSARGASVYEQYF.

This clonotype turned up a few times. The CDR3 DNA reads TGTGCCAGCAGCCCCCCCGGGGCAACTAATGAAAAACTGTTTTTT. Residues: CASSPPGATNEKLFF. The V call is TRBV7-2, the J call TRBJ1-4; the D is unclear. Germline V CDR1 and CDR2: SGHTA, FQGNSA. Trimming cost V 5 bases and J 0 bases, with 10 bases left between them. The CDR3 totals 15 residues. Variable domain in full (rest from reference TRBV7-2 and TRBJ1-4): GAGVSQSPSNKVTEKGKDVELRCDPISGHTALYWYRQSLGQGLEFLIYFQGNSAPDKSGLPSDRFSAERTGGSVSTLTIQRTQQEDSAVYLCASSPPGATNEKLFFGSGTQLSVL.

This clonotype has a count of ten or more. The chain links TRBV9 to TRBJ2-1, with TRBD2 matching over 13 bases. The CDR3 runs 15 residues. The trim removed 0 bases at V and 8 bases at J, leaving 2 bases unmatched. The V gene's germline CDR1 is SGDLS and CDR2 YYNGEE. The CDR3 spells CASSVGTSGGDEQFF. The CDR3 DNA reads TGTGCCAGCAGCGTAGGGACTAGCGGGGGCGATGAGCAGTTCTTC. The full variable domain, in which reference TRBV9 and TRBJ2-1 provide the parts outside the CDR3, is DSGVTQTPKHLITATGQRVTLRCSPRSGDLSVYWYQQSLDQGLQFLIQYYNGEERAKGNILERFSAQQFPDLHSELNLSSLELGDSALYFCASSVGTSGGDEQFFGPGTRLTVL.

This clonotype was picked up many times. This sequence joins TRBV15 and TRBJ2-1; 10 positions match TRBD1. Trimming removed 8 bases from V and 3 bases from J; junction bases left unmatched: 7. The CDR3 has 15 residues. Germline loops: CDR1 LNHNV, CDR2 YYDKDF (reference sequence). CDR3 nucleotides: TGTGCCACCTCCGGGACAGGGGTTGACTACAATGAGCAGTTCTTC. Residues: CATSGTGVDYNEQFF.

This clonotype has ten or more counts. The rearrangement links TRBV10-2 to TRBJ2-1, with TRBD1 matching 10 bases. The CDR3 is 17 amino acids. Germline V lookup: CDR1 WSHSY, CDR2 SAAADI. The V gene end was trimmed by 5 bases and the J gene end by 3 bases; junction bases not matched to a gene: 10. The CDR3 is CASSTKTGGAYYNEQFF. The CDR3 region has the DNA TGCGCCAGCAGTACAAAGACAGGGGGCGCGTACTACAATGAGCAGTTCTTC.

The table lists this clonotype with many counts. The V and J genes are TRBV12-3 or TRBV12-4 and TRBJ2-1, with TRBD2 identical over 9 bases. The CDR3 runs to 14 residues. J lost 6 bases, V lost 3 bases, and 3 bases had no gene match. CDR3 in amino acids: CASSFWRGGNEQFF. Written as DNA, the CDR3 is TGTGCCAGCAGTTTCTGGCGGGGGGGCAATGAGCAGTTCTTC.

This clonotype was seen ten or more times. This chain joins TRBV4-2 and TRBJ1-6; 7 bases agree with TRBD1. Germline trimming cut 0 bases from V and 7 bases from J; bases unmatched to any gene: 6. This CDR3 spans 16 amino acids. Per germline, CDR1 LGHNA and CDR2 YNFKEQ. Here the CDR3 DNA reads TGTGCCAGCAGCCAAGAGGAGGGGGCGCGCAATTCACCCCTCCACTTT. Translation gives CASSQEEGARNSPLHF.

This clonotype showed up just a few times. V and J are TRBV7-9 and TRBJ2-5; D remains ambiguous. Germline values: CDR1 SEHNR, CDR2 FQNEAQ (reference sequence). The CDR3 runs 11 residues. The V end lost 8 bases, the J end lost 3 bases, and 7 bases lay between the germline ends. As DNA, the CDR3 is TGTGCCAGCTGGCAGGAAGAGACCCAGTACTTC. Amino acid sequence: CASWQEETQYF.

This clonotype was seen repeatedly, ten times or more. The chain joins TRBV7-2 to TRBJ2-2, with TRBD2 as a possible D gene (7 bases). There are 16 residues in the CDR3. V dropped 2 bases and J dropped 5 bases, with 15 bases sitting between them. CDR1 SGHTA and CDR2 FQGNSA come from the germline V gene. The CDR3 DNA reads TGTGCCAGCAGCTTATCACAGGGAGGGGCTACCGGGGAGCTGTTTTTT. It yields the protein CASSLSQGGATGELFF. The full variable domain, completed using reference TRBV7-2 and TRBJ2-2, is GAGVSQSPSNKVTEKGKDVELRCDPISGHTALYWYRQSLGQGLEFLIYFQGNSAPDKSGLPSDRFSAERTGGSVSTLTIQRTQQEDSAVYLCASSLSQGGATGELFFGEGSRLTVL.

This clonotype was observed at least ten times. The genes are TRBV6-2 or TRBV6-3 and TRBJ2-7; the D gene could be TRBD1 or TRBD2 (6 bases each). Trimming shortened V by 3 bases and J by 2 bases, and 11 bases separated the two germline ends. This CDR3 region has 14 residues. Germline CDR1 MNHEY, CDR2 SVGEGT. CDR3 bases: TGTGCCAGCAGTTATCGAGGGGGGCCCTACGAGCAGTACTTC. This codes for CASSYRGGPYEQYF.

The chain employs TRBV10-3 and TRBJ2-1; 7 bases are a match to TRBD2. The J segment lost 7 bases and the V segment lost 4 bases, leaving 10 bases of the junction unmatched. The CDR3 sequence is 15 residues long. Germline-derived CDR1 and CDR2 are ENHRY and SYGVKD. CDR3 residues: CAISAFLADSNEQFF. As DNA, the CDR3 is TGTGCCATCAGTGCGTTCCTAGCGGACTCAAATGAGCAGTTCTTC.

The chain employs TRBV27 and TRBJ2-3, with 12 bases fitting TRBD2. The CDR3 is 16 residues long. Germline lookup yields CDR1 MNHEY and CDR2 SMNVEV (reference sequence). The junction had 7 bases not matched to a gene; V was cut back by 6 bases and J by 3 bases. The CDR3 loop is CASSRLLAGGTDTQYF. The CDR3 region has the DNA TGTGCCAGCAGCCGCTTACTAGCGGGGGGTACAGATACGCAGTATTTT.

This clonotype was recorded at least ten times. The rearrangement uses TRBV25-1 and TRBJ2-3; 8 bases are shared with TRBD2. This CDR3 spans 14 amino acids. V was clipped by 6 bases and J by 6 bases; unmatched bases: 8. CDR1 is MGHDK, CDR2 SYGVNS, per germline. CDR3 sequence reads: CASRSGGLGDTQYF. CDR3 coding DNA: TGTGCCAGCAGATCGGGGGGGCTAGGGGATACGCAGTATTTT.

On this clonotype: A much larger clonotype is one base distant, so this may be a read error. CDR3: CASSQDRAEQPQHF. Written as DNA, the CDR3 is TGTGCCAGCAGCCAGGACAGGGCAGAACAGCCCCAGCATTTT. The chain carries TRBV27 and TRBJ1-5, with TRBD1 identical over 8 bases. Germline loops: CDR1 MNHEY, CDR2 SMNVEV (reference sequence). This CDR3 has 14 amino acids. The trim removed 6 bases at V and 7 bases at J, leaving 8 bases unmatched.

The genes are TRBV4-3 and TRBJ2-7; D remains unclear. Trimming shortened V by 3 bases and J by 3 bases, and 12 bases separated the two germline ends. The V gene's germline CDR1 is LGHNA and CDR2 YSLEER. The CDR3 runs 14 residues. The DNA of the CDR3 is TGCGCCAGCAGCCAGCAGGCCACCGACTACGAGCAGTACTTC. Residues: CASSQQATDYEQYF.

This clonotype was detected many times. This chain connects TRBV7-3 to TRBJ2-3, with a tentative D call TRBD2 (6 bases). This CDR3 has 14 amino acids. Trimming shortened V by 5 bases and J by 6 bases, and 15 bases separated the two germline ends. From germline, CDR1 is SGHTA and CDR2 FQGTGA. CDR3 DNA sequence: TGTGCCAGCAGCCTCTTAGCGGATGTGGATACGCAGTATTTT. Protein product: CASSLLADVDTQYF.

V usage is TRBV9 and J usage is TRBJ2-1, with 7 positions matching TRBD2. Germline V gene lookup returns CDR1 SGDLS and CDR2 YYNGEE. The V gene end was trimmed by 0 bases and the J gene end by 2 bases; junction bases not matched to a gene: 2. The CDR3 totals 15 residues. The CDR3 bases are TGTGCCAGCAGCGTAGGAGCGGGGACCTACAATGAGCAGTTCTTC. Its translation is CASSVGAGTYNEQFF.

The J gene is TRBJ1-6, the V gene TRBV30; 11 bases align to TRBD1. CDR1 and CDR2 (germline): GTSNPN, SVGIG (reference sequence). The J segment lost 10 bases and the V segment lost 3 bases, leaving 8 bases of the junction unmatched. This CDR3 has 15 residues. For the CDR3, the DNA is TGTGCCTGGAGAGAACGGACAGGGGGCATATCACCCCTCCACTTT. It yields the protein CAWRERTGGISPLHF.

This clonotype rates as large. DNA for the CDR3: TGCAGCACCCGGGACAGCCGGACGGAGACCCAGTACTTC. Translated, it gives CSTRDSRTETQYF. V gene TRBV29-1 combines with J gene TRBJ2-5, with TRBD1 matching over 7 bases. The V and J ends lost 8 bases and 5 bases, in that order; junction bases with no gene match: 11. CDR3 size: 13 residues. CDR1 is SQVTM and CDR2 is ANQGSEA in the germline V gene.

In its sample, this clonotype was seen a few times. CDR3 region: CASSVGGLAGRGELFF. The CDR3 region has the DNA TGTGCCAGCAGCGTAGGGGGACTAGCGGGTCGCGGGGAGCTGTTTTTT. V gene TRBV11-2 combines with J gene TRBJ2-2; 12 nucleotides align to TRBD2. The V segment lost 5 bases and the J segment 7 bases; nucleotides outside the gene matches: 8. CDR1 and CDR2 (germline): SGHAT, FQNNGV. CDR3 length: 16 residues.

At least ten counts were recorded for this clonotype. The chain carries TRBV29-1 and TRBJ2-7, with D tentatively TRBD1 (5 bases). Germline CDR1 SQVTM, CDR2 ANQGSEA. V was shortened by 2 bases and J by 9 bases, with 14 bases between the two germline ends. The CDR3 extends over 12 amino acids. This chain's CDR3 is CSVEKGQLGQYF. In DNA form, the CDR3 reads TGCAGCGTTGAAAAGGGGCAGTTGGGGCAGTACTTC.

The table lists this clonotype with many counts. This chain links TRBV11-2 with TRBJ2-3, with unresolved D. Per the germline V gene, CDR1 is SGHAT and CDR2 is FQNNGV. CDR3 length: 15 amino acids. Trimming took 1 base from V and 4 from J, leaving 12 bases between them. This CDR3 reads CASSLGRNNADTQYF. CDR3 coding DNA: TGTGCCAGCAGCTTAGGTCGGAACAACGCAGATACGCAGTATTTT.

This clonotype was observed a handful of times. V gene TRBV7-6 combines with J gene TRBJ2-5; TRBD2 aligns across 7 bases. CDR3 size: 15 residues. With V trimmed by 4 bases and J by 0 bases, 5 bases remained unmatched. Germline loops: CDR1 SGHVS, CDR2 FNYEAQ. The CDR3 region is CASSSQAGYQETQYF. DNA for the CDR3: TGTGCCAGCAGCTCTCAAGCGGGGTACCAAGAGACCCAGTACTTC.

This clonotype occurred many times. This sequence joins TRBV21-1 and TRBJ2-1; no check of the table's D call, TRBD2, against the DNA was made. TRBV21-1 is a pseudogene. CDR3 length: 18 residues. The CDR3 loop is CASSTYSGLAGENNEQFF. The CDR3 nucleotides read TGTGCCAGCAGCACTTATTCTGGACTAGCGGGGGAAAACAATGAGCAGTTCTTC.

This clonotype was recorded at least ten times. The chain employs TRBV20-1 and TRBJ1-6; D unresolved. Trimming took 5 bases from V and 0 from J, leaving 11 bases between them. This CDR3 has 15 residues. CDR1 is DFQATT, CDR2 SNEGSKA, per germline (reference sequence). CDR3 DNA sequence: TGCAGTGCTTTAGGACCCAGCTCCTATAATTCACCCCTCCACTTT. Its protein product is CSALGPSSYNSPLHF.

Turning to this clonotype: The junction departs from germline at one end; a sequencing error may be responsible. This rearrangement joins TRBV30 to TRBJ1-6; weak D call: TRBD1 (6 bases). The CDR3 is made up of 16 amino acids. The germline V gene has CDR1 GTSNPN and CDR2 SVGIG (reference sequence). CDR3 amino acids: CAWSPVGGARNSSLHF. The CDR3 DNA reads TGTGCCTGGAGCCCAGTGGGGGGGGCTAGGAATTCATCCCTCCACTTT.

This clonotype showed up many times. The V call is TRBV3-1, the J call TRBJ1-6, with D possibly TRBD1 on 5 matching bases. V dropped 3 bases and J dropped 6 bases, with 18 bases sitting between them. Germline loops: CDR1 LGHDT, CDR2 YNNKEL (reference sequence). The CDR3 sequence is 17 residues long. The CDR3 reads CASSHYFATELNSPLHF. DNA of the CDR3: TGTGCCAGCAGCCACTACTTCGCGACAGAGCTTAATTCACCCCTCCACTTT. The full variable domain, in which reference TRBV3-1 and TRBJ1-6 provide the parts outside the CDR3, is DTAVSQTPKYLVTQMGNDKSIKCEQNLGHDTMYWYKQDSKKFLKIMFSYNNKELIINETVPNRFSPKSPDKAHLNLHINSLELGDSAVYFCASSHYFATELNSPLHFGNGTRLTVT.

This clonotype was recorded many times. The rearrangement links TRBV28 to TRBJ2-1; 13 nucleotides line up with TRBD2. Unmatched junction bases numbered 19, after V lost 6 bases and J lost 8 bases. Germline V CDR1 and CDR2: MDHEN, SYDVKM. The CDR3 is made up of 19 amino acids. The CDR3 spells CASRPGLAGTLFLRDEQFF. CDR3 nucleotide sequence: TGTGCCAGCAGACCGGGACTAGCGGGGACTCTATTCCTAAGGGATGAGCAGTTCTTC.

In its sample, this clonotype was seen many times. This chain connects TRBV11-2 to TRBJ2-3; the D is unclear. The CDR3 spans 12 residues. Germline V CDR1 and CDR2: SGHAT, FQNNGV. The V gene lost 6 bases and the J gene lost 4 bases, with 8 bases spanning the gap. The DNA of the CDR3 is TGTGCCAGCAGTCAATCCTCAGATACGCAGTATTTT. Amino acid sequence: CASSQSSDTQYF.